This TCR beta chain is from a study of blood T cell repertoires in COVID-19. Study background: COVID-19 samples, acute and convalescent, were from the United States, Italy and Spain. From T cells, B-cell-depleted T cells, or PBMCs came the material, which was cDNA or gDNA.

Source study methods: Reference gene primer amplification gave estimated nucleated cell counts. TCRdb keeps only in-frame clones here, not all; method: immunoSEQ multiplex PCR. V and J calls plus clone size are reproduced from that table; the DNA served to infer D and trimming. This repertoire shows some 130,000 clones, roughly 89% found once; its top ten account for about 2.9%. The length of the CDR3 is 15 residues. Losses at the gene ends were 3 bases for V and 2 bases for J; bases not matched to a gene: 6. CDR1 LNHDA and CDR2 SQIVND come from the germline V gene (reference sequence). The chain combines TRBV19 with TRBJ2-7; 8 nucleotides line up with TRBD2. Sequencing was performed on peripheral blood. The TCR sequence derives from a man aged 55 to 70 with active or convalescent COVID-19. DNA of the CDR3: TGTGCCAGTAGTATTCAATTAGCGGGGACCTACGAGCAGTACTTC. This sequence encodes CASSIQLAGTYEQYF. Together with reference TRBV19 and TRBJ2-7, the CDR3 gives the full variable domain: DGGITQSPKYLFRKEGQNVTLSCEQNLNHDAMYWYRQDPGQGLRLIYYSQIVNDFQKGDIAEGYSVSREKKESFPLTVTSAQKNPTAFYLCASSIQLAGTYEQYFGPGTRLTVT.